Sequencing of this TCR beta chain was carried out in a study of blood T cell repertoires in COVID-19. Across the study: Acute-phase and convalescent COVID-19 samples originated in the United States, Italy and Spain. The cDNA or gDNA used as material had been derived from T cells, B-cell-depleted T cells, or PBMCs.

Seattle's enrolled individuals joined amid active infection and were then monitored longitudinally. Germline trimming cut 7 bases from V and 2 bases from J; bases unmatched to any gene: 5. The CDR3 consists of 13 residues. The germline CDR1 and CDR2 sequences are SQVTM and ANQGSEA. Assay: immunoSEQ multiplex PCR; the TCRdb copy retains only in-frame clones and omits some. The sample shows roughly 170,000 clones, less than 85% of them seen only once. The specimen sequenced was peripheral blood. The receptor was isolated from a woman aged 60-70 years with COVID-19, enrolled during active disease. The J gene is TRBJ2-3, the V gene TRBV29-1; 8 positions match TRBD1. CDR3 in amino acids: CSGGQEPTDTQYF. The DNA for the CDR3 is TGCAGCGGGGGACAGGAGCCCACAGATACGCAGTATTTT.